At least ten counts were recorded for the clone carrying this TCR beta chain. This specimen belongs to a study of CD8+CD57+ T cells in acquired aplastic anemia. Study summary: The study obtained an average of roughly 2.9 ug of DNA from sorted CD4+ and CD8+ cells.

TCR beta VDJ and CDR3 were profiled, and genomic DNA was the template. TCRdb reprocessed the reads via MiXCR and lists one record per CDR3 protein. This table holds 100,000 to 150,000 distinct CDR3 sequences, 48% found once. The CDR3 length is 13 residues. Trimming stripped 6 bases from V and 5 bases from J, with 13 bases between. The germline V gene encodes CDR1 MNHNS and CDR2 SASEGT. The chain has TRBV6-1 and TRBJ1-2; D not resolved. The receptor was derived from a human donor in good health, serving as a control. Sequencing was performed on sorted CD4+, CD8+, or CD8+CD57+ T cells (not recorded which) from PBMCs. As DNA, the CDR3 is TGTGCCAGCAGGGAGACCCAAGCTTATGGCTACACCTTC. This translates into CASRETQAYGYTF.